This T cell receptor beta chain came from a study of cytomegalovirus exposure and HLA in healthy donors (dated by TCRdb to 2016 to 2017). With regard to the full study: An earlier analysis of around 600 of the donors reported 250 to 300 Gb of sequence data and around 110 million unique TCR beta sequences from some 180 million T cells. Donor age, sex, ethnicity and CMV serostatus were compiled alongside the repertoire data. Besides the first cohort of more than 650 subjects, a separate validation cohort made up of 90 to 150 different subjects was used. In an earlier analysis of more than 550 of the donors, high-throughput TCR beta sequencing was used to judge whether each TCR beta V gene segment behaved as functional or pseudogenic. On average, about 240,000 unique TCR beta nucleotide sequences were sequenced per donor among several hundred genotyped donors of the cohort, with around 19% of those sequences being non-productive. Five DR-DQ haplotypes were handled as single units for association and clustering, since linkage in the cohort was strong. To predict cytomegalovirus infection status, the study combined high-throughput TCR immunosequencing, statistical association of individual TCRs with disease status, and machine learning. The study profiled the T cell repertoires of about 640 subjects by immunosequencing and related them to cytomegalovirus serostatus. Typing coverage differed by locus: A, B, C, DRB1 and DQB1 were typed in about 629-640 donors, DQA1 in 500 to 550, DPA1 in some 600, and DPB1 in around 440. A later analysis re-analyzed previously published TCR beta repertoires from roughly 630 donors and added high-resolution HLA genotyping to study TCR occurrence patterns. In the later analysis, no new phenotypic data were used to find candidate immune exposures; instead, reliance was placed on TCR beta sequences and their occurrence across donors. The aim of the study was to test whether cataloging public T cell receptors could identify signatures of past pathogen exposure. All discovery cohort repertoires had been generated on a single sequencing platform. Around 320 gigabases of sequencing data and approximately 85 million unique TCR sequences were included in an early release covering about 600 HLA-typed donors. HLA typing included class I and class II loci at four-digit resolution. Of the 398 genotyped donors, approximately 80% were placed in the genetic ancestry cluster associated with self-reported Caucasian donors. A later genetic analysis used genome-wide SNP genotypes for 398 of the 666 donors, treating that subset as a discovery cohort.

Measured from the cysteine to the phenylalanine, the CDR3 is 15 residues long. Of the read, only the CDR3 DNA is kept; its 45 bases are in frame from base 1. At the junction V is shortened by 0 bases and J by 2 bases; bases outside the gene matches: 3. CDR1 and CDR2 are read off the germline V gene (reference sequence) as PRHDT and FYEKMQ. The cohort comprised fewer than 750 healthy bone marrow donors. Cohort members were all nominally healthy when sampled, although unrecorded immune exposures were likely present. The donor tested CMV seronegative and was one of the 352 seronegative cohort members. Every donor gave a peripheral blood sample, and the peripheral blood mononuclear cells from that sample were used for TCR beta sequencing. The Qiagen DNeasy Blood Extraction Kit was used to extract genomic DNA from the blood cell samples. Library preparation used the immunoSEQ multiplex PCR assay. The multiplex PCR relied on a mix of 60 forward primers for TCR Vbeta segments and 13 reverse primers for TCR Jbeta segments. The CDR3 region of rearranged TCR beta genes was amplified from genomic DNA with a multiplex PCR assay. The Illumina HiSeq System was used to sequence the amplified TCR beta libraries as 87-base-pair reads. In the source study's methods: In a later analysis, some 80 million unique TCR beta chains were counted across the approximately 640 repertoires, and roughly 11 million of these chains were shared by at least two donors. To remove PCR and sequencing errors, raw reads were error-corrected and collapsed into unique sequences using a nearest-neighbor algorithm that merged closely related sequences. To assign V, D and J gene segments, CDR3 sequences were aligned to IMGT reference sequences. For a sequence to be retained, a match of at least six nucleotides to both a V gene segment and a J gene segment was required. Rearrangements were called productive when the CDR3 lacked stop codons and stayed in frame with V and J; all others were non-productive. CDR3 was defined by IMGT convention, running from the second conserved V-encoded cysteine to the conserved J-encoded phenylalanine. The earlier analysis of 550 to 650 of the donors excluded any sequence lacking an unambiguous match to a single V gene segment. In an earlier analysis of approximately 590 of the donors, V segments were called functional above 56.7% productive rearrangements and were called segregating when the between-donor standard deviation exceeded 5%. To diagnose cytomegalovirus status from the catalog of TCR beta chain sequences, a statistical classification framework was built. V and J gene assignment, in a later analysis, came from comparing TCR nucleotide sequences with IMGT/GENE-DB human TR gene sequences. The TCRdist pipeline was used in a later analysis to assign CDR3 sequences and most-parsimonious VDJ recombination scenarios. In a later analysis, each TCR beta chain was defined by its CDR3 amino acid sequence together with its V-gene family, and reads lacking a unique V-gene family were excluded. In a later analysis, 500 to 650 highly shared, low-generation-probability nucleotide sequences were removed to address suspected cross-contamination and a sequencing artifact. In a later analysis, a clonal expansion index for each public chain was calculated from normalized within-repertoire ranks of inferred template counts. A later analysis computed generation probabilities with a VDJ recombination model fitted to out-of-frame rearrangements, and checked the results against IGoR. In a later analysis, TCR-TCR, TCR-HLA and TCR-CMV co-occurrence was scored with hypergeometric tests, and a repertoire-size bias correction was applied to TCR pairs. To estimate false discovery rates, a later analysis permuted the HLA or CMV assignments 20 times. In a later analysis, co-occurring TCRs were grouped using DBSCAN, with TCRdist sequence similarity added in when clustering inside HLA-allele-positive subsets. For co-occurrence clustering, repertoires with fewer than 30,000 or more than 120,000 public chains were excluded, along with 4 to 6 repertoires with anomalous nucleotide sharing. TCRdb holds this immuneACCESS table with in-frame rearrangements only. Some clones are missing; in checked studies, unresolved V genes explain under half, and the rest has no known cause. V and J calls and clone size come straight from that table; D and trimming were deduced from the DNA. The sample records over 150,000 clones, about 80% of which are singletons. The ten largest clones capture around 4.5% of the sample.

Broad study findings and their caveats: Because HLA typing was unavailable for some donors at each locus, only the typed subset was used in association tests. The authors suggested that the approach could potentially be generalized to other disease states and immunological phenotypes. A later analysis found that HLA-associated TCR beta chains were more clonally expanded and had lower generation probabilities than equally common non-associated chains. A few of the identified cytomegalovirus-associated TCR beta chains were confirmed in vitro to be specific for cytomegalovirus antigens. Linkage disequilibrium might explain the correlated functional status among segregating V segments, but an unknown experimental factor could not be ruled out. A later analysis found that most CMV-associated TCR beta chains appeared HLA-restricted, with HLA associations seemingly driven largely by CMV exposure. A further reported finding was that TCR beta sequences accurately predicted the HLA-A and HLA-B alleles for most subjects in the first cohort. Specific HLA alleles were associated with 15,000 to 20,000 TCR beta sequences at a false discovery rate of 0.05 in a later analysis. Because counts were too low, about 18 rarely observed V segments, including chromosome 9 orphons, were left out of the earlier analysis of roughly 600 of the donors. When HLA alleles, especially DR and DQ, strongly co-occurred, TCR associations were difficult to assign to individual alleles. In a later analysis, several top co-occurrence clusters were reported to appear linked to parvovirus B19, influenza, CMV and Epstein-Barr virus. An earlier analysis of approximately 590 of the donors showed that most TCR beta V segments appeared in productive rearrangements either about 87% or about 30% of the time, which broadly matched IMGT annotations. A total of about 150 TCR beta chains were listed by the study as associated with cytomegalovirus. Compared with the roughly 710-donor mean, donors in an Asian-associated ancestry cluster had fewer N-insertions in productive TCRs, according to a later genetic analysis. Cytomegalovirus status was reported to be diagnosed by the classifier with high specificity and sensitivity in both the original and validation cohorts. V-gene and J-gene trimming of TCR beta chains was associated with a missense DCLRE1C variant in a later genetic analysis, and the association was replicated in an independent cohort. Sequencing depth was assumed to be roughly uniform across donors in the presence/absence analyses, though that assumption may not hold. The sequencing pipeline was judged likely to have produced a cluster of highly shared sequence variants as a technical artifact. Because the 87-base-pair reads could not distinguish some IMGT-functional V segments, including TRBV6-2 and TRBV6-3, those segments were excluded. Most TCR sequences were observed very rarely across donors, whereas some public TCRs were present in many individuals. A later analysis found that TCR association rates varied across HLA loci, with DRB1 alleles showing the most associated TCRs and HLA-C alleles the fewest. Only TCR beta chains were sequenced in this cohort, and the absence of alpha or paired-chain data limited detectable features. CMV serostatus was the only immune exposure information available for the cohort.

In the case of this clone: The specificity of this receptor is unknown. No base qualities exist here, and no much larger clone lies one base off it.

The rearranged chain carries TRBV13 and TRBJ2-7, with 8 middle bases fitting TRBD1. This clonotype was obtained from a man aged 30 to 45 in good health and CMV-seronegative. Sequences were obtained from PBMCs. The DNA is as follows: TGTGCCAGCAGCTTAGGGACAGGGGAGGCCTACGAGCAGTACTTC. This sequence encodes CASSLGTGEAYEQYF.